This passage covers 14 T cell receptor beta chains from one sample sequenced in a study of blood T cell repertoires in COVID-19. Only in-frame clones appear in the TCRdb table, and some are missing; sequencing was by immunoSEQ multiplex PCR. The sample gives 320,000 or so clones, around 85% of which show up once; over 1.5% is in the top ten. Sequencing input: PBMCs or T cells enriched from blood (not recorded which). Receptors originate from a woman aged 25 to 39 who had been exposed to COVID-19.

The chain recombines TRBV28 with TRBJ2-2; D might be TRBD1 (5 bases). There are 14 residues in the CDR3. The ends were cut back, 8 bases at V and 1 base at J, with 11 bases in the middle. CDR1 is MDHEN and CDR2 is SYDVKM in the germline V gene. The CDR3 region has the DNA TGTGCCAGCGGGCCTCAGGGGAACACCGGGGAGCTGTTTTTT. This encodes CASGPQGNTGELFF.

DNA of the CDR3: TGTGCCAGCAGCCGAGGGACATATTCCTACGAGCAGTACTTC. Amino acid sequence: CASSRGTYSYEQYF. The rearrangement uses TRBV7-9 and TRBJ2-7; D may be TRBD1 (6 bases). CDR1 and CDR2 from the germline V gene are SEHNR and FQNEAQ (reference sequence). Trimming took off 5 bases at V and 1 base at J, with 12 bases between the two ends. This CDR3 region has 14 residues.

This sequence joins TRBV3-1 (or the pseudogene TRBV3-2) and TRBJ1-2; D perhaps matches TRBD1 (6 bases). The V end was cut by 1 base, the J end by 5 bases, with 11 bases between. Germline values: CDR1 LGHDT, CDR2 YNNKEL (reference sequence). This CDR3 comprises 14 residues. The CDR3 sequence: CASSQARGGYGYTF. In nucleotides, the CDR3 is TGTGCCAGCAGCCAAGCCAGGGGAGGGTATGGCTACACCTTC.

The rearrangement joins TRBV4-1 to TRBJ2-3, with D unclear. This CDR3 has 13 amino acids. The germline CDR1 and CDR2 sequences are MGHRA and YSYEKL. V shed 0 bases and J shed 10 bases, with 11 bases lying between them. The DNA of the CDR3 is TGCGCCAGCAGCCAAGAAACCCGGTTTTCGCAGTATTTT. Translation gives CASSQETRFSQYF.

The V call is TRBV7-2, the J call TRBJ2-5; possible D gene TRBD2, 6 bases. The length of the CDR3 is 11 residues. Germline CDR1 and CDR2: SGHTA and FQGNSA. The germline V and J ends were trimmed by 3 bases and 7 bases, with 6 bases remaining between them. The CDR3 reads CASSLGGTQYF. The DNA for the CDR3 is TGTGCCAGCAGCTTGGGAGGGACCCAGTACTTC. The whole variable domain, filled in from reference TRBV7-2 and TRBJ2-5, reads GAGVSQSPSNKVTEKGKDVELRCDPISGHTALYWYRQSLGQGLEFLIYFQGNSAPDKSGLPSDRFSAERTGGSVSTLTIQRTQQEDSAVYLCASSLGGTQYFGPGTRLLVL.

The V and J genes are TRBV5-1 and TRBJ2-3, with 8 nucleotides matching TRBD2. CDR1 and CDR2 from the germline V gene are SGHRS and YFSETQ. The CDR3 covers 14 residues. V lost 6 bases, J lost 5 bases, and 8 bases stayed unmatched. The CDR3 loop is CASTSGGAQDTQYF. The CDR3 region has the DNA TGCGCCAGCACCTCGGGGGGGGCCCAAGATACGCAGTATTTT.

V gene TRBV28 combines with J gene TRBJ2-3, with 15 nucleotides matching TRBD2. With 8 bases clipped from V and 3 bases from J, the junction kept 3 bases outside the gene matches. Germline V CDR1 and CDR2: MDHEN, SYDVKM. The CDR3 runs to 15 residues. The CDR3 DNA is TGTGCCAGCCTGGGGACTAGCGGGAGGACAGATACGCAGTATTTT. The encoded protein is CASLGTSGRTDTQYF.

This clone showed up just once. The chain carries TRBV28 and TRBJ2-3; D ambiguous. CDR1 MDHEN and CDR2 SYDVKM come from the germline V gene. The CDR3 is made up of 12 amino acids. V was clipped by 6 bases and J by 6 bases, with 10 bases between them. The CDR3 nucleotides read TGTGCCAGCAGCGCTATGTCGGATACGCAGTATTTT. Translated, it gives CASSAMSDTQYF.

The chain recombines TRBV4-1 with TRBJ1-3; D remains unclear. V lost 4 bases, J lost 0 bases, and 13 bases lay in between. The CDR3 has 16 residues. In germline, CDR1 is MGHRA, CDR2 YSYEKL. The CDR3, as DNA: TGCGCCAGCAGCCGAGACCCTGACAACTCTGGAAACACCATATATTTT. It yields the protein CASSRDPDNSGNTIYF.

In DNA, the CDR3 is TGTGCCAGCAGCGTAGGAGGGGGAGGGAGGTACGAGCAGTACTTC. This codes for CASSVGGGGRYEQYF. The chain couples TRBV9 to TRBJ2-7; D possibly corresponds to TRBD2 (7 bases). The CDR3 loop spans 15 amino acids. V shed 0 bases and J shed 4 bases, with 14 bases lying between them. Germline assignment: CDR1 SGDLS and CDR2 YYNGEE.

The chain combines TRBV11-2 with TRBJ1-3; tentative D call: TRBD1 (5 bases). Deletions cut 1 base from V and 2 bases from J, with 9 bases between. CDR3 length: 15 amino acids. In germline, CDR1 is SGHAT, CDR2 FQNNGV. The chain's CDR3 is CASSLVATAGNTIYF. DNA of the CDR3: TGTGCCAGCAGCTTAGTTGCGACAGCTGGAAACACCATATATTTT.

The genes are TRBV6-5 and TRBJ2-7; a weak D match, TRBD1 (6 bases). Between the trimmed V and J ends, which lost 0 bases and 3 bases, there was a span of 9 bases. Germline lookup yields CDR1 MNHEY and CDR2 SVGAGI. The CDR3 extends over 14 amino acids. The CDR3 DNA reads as TGTGCCAGCAGTTACTCGAAACAGGGCTACGAGCAGTACTTC. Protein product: CASSYSKQGYEQYF.

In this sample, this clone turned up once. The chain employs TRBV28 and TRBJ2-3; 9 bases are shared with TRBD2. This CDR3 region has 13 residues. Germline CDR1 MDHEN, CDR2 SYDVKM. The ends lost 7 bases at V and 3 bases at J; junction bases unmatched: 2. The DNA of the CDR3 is TGTGCCAGCATAGCGGGAGCGACAGATACGCAGTATTTT. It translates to CASIAGATDTQYF.

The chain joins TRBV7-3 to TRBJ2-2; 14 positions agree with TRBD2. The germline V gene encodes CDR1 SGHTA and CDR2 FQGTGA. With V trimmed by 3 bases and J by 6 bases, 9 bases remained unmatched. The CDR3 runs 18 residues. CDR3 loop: CASSFLGTSGSLAGELFF. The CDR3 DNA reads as TGTGCCAGCAGCTTCCTCGGGACTAGCGGGAGCTTAGCCGGGGAGCTGTTTTTT.